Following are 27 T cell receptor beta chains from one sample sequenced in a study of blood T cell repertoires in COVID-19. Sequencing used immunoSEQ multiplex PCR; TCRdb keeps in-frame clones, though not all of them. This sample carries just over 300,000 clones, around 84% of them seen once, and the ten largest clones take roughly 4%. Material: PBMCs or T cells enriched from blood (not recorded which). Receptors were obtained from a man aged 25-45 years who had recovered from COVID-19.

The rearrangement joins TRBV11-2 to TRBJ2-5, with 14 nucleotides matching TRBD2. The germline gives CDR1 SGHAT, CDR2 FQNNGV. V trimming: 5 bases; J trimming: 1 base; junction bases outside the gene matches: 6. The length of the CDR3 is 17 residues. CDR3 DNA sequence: TGTGCCAGCAGCCTCCGACTAGCGGGGGGGTTCCAAGAGACCCAGTACTTC. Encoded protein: CASSLRLAGGFQETQYF.

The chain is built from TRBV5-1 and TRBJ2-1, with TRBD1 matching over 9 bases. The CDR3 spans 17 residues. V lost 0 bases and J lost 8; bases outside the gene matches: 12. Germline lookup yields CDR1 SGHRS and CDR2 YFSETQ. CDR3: CASSLAEGTGPLDEQFF. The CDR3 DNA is TGCGCCAGCAGCTTGGCCGAAGGGACAGGGCCCTTAGATGAGCAGTTCTTC. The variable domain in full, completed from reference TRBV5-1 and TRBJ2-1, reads KAGVTQTPRYLIKTRGQQVTLSCSPISGHRSVSWYQQTPGQGLQFLFEYFSETQRNKGNFPGRFSGRQFSNSRSEMNVSTLELGDSALYLCASSLAEGTGPLDEQFFGPGTRLTVL.

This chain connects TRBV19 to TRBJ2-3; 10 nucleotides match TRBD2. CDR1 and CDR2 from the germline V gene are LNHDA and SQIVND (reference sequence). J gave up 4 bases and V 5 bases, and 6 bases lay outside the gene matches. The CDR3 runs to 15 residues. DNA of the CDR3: TGTGCCAGTAGTTTAAGCGGGGGGGCCTCAGATACGCAGTATTTT. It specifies CASSLSGGASDTQYF.

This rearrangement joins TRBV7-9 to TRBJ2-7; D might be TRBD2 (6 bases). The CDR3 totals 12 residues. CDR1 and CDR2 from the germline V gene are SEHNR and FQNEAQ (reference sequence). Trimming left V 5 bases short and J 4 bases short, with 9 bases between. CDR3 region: CASSPGTYEQYF. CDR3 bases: TGTGCCAGCAGCCCGGGGACTTACGAGCAGTACTTC.

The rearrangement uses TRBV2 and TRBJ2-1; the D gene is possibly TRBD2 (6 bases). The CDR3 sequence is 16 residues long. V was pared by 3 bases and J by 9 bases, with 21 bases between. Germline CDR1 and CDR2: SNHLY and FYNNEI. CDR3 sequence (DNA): TGTGCCAGCAGTGATTCGTTTTCCGGGAGAGTTACTGAGCAGTTCTTC. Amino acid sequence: CASSDSFSGRVTEQFF.

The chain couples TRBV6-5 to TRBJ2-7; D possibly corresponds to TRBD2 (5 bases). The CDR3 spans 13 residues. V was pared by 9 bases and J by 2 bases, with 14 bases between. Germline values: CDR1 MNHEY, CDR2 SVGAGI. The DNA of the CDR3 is TGTGCCAGTTGGTCGGGATTAGCCTACGAGCAGTACTTC. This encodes CASWSGLAYEQYF.

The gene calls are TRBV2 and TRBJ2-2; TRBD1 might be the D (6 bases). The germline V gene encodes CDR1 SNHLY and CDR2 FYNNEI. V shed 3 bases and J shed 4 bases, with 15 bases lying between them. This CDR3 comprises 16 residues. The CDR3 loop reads CASSERTAPSTGELFF. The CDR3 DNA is TGTGCCAGCAGTGAGAGGACAGCCCCGAGCACCGGGGAGCTGTTTTTT.

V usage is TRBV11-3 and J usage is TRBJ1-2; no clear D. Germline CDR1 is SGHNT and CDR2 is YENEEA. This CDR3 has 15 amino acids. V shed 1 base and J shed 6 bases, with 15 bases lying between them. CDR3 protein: CASSLGRSAGHGYTF. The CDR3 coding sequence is TGTGCCAGCAGCTTAGGACGATCGGCAGGCCATGGCTACACCTTC.

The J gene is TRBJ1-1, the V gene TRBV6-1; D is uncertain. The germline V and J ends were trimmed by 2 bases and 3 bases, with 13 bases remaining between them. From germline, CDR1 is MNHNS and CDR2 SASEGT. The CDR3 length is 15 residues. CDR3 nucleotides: TGTGCCAGCAGTGAATACGAGGGCCTAGACACTGAAGCTTTCTTT. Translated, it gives CASSEYEGLDTEAFF.

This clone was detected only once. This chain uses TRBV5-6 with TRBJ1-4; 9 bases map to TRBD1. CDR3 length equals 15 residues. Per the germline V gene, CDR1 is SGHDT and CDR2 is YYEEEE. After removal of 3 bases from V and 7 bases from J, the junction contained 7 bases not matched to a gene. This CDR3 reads CASSYEDRGGEKLFF. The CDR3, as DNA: TGTGCCAGCAGCTACGAGGACAGGGGAGGTGAAAAACTGTTTTTT.

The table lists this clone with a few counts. The CDR3 sequence: CASSPTGGEQFF. DNA of the CDR3: TGTGCCAGCAGCCCCACGGGGGGTGAGCAGTTCTTC. This chain links TRBV5-6 with TRBJ2-1; 7 positions match TRBD2. V shed 4 bases and J 9 bases; nucleotides not matched to a gene: 4. The CDR3 extends over 12 amino acids. Germline CDR1 reads SGHDT; CDR2 reads YYEEEE.

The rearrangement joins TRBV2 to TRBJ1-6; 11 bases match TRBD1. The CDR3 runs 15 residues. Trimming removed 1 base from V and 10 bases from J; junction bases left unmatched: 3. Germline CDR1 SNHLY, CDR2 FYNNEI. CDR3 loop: CASSEGDRGVSPLHF. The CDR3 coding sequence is TGTGCCAGCAGTGAAGGGGACAGGGGGGTCTCACCCCTCCACTTT.

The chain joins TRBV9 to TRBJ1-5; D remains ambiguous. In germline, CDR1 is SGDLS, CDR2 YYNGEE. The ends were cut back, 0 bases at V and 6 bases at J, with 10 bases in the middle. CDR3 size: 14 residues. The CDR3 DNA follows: TGTGCCAGCAGCGTAGTACCATTCGGTCAGCCCCAGCATTTT. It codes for CASSVVPFGQPQHF.

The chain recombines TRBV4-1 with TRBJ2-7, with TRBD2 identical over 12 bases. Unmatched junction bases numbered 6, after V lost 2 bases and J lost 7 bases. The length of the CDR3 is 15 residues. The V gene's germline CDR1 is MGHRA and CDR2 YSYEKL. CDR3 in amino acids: CASSQPSGGAGEQYF. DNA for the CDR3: TGCGCCAGCAGCCAACCTAGCGGGGGGGCAGGGGAGCAGTACTTC.

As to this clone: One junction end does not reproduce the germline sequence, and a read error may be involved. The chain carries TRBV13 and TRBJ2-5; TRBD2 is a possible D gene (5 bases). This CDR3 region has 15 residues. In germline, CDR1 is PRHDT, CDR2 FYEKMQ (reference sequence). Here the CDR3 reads CASSLSGWRQGTQYF. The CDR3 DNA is TGTGCCAGCAGCTTAAGCGGCTGGCGGCAAGGGACCCAGTACTTC.

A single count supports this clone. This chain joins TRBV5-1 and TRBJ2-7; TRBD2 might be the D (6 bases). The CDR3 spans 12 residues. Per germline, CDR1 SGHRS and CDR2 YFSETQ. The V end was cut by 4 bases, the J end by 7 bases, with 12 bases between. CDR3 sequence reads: CASSMDRGEQYF. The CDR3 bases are TGCGCCAGCAGCATGGACCGGGGGGAGCAGTACTTC.

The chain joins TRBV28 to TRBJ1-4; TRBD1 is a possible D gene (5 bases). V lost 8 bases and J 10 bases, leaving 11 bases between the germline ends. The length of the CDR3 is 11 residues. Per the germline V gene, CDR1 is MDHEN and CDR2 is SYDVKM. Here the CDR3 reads CASSLGGKLFF. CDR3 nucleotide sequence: TGTGCCAGCTCACTCGGGGGAAAACTGTTTTTT.

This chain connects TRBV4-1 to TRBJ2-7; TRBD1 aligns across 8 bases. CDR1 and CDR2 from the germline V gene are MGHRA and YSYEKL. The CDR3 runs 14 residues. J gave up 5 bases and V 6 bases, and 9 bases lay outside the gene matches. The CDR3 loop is CASSPTGVAHEQYF. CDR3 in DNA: TGCGCCAGCAGTCCGACAGGGGTTGCCCACGAGCAGTACTTC.

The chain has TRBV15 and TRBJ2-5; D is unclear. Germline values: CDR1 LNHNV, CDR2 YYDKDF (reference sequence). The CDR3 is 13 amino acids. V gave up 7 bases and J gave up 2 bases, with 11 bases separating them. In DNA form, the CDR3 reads TGTGCCACCAAGCCTGAAACTCAAGAGACCCAGTACTTC. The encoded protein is CATKPETQETQYF. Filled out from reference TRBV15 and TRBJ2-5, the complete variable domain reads DAMVIQNPRYQVTQFGKPVTLSCSQTLNHNVMYWYQQKSSQAPKLLFHYYDKDFNNEADTPDNFQSRRPNTSFCFLDIRSPGLGDTAMYLCATKPETQETQYFGPGTRLLVL.

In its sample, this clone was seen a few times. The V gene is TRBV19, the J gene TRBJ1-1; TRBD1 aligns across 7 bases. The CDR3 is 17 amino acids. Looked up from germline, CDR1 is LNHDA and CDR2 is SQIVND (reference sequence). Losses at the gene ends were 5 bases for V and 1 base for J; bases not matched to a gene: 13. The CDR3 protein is CASSHVRDSVTNTEAFF. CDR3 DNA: TGTGCCAGTAGTCACGTTAGGGACAGCGTTACGAACACTGAAGCTTTCTTT.

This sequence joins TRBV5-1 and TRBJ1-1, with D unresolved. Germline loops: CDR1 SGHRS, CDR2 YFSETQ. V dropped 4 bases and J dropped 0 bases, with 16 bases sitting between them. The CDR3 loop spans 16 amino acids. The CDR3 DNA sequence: TGCGCCAGCAGCGAATGGGCTCCGGGGATGAACACTGAAGCTTTCTTT. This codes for CASSEWAPGMNTEAFF.

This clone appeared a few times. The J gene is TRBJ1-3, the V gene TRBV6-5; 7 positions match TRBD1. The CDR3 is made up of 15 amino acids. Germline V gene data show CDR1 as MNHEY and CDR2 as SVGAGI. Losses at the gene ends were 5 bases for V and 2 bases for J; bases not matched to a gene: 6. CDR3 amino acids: CASSRTGDTGNTIYF. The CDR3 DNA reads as TGTGCCAGCAGTAGAACAGGGGACACTGGAAACACCATATATTTT.

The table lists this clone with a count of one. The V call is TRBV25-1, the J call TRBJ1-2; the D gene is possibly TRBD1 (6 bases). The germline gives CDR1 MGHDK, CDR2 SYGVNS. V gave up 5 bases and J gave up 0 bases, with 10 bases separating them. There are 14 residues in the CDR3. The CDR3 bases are TGTGCCAGCAGTAGAACAGGGTCTAACTATGGCTACACCTTC. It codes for CASSRTGSNYGYTF.

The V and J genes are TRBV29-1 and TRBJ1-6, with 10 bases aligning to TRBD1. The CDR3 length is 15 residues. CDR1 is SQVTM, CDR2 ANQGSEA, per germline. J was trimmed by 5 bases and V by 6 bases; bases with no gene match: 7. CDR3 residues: CSVTTGTGDNSPLHF. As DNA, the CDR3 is TGCAGCGTCACAACCGGGACAGGGGATAATTCACCCCTCCACTTT.

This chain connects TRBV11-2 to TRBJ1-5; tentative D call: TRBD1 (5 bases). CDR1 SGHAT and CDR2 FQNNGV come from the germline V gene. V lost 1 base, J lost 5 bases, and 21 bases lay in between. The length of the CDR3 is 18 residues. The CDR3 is CASSLGRDPRIRDQPQHF. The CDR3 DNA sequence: TGTGCCAGCAGCTTAGGGCGGGACCCAAGGATCAGAGATCAGCCCCAGCATTTT.

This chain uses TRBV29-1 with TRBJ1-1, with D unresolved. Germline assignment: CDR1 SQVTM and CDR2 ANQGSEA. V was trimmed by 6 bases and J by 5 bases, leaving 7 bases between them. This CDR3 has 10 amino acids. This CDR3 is CSVVGTEAFF. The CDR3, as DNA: TGCAGCGTCGTCGGGACTGAAGCTTTCTTT.

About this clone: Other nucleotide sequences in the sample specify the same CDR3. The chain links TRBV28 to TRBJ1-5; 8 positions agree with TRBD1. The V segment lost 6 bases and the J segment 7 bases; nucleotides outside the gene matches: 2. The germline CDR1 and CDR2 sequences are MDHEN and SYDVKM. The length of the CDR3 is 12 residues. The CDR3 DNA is TGTGCCAGCAGACAGGGGGGGCAGCCCCAGCATTTT. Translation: CASRQGGQPQHF. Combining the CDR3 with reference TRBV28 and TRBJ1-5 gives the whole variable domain DVKVTQSSRYLVKRTGEKVFLECVQDMDHENMFWYRQDPGLGLRLIYFSYDVKMKEKGDIPEGYSVSREKKERFSLILESASTNQTSMYLCASRQGGQPQHFGDGTRLSIL.